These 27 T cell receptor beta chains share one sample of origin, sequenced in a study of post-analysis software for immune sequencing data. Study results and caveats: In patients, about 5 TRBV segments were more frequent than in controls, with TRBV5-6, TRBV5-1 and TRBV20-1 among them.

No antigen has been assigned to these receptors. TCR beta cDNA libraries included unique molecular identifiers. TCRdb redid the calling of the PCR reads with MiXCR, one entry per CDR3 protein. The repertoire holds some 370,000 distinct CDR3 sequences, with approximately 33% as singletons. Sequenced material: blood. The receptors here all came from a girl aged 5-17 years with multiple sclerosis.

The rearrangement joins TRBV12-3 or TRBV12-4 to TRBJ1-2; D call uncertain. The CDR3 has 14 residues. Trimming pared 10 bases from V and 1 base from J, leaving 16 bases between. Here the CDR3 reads CANRQDGYNYGYTF. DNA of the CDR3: TGTGCCAACCGCCAGGACGGATATAACTATGGCTACACCTTC.

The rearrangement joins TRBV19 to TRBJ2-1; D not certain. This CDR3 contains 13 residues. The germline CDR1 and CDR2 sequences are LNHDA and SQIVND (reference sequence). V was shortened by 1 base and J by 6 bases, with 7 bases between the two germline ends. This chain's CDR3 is CASSIGKGNEQFF. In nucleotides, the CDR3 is TGTGCCAGTAGTATAGGAAAAGGCAATGAGCAGTTCTTC.

This CDR3 is CASTPDRGEKLFF. CDR3 bases: TGTGCCAGCACCCCCGACAGGGGAGAAAAACTGTTTTTT. The chain uses TRBV2 and TRBJ1-4, with TRBD1 matching 8 bases. The J segment lost 8 bases and the V segment lost 7 bases, leaving 6 bases of the junction unmatched. The CDR3 covers 13 residues. Germline loops: CDR1 SNHLY, CDR2 FYNNEI.

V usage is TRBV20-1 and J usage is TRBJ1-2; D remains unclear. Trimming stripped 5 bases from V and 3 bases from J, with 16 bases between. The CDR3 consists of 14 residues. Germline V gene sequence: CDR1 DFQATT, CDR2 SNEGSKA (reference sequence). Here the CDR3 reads CSALNFTADYGYTF. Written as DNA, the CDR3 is TGCAGTGCTCTTAACTTTACGGCTGACTATGGCTACACCTTC.

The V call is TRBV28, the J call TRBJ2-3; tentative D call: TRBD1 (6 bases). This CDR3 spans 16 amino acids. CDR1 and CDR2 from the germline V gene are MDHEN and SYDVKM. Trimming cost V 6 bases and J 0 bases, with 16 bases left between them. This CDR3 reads CASSSIPGQSTDTQYF. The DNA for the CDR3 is TGTGCCAGCAGCTCAATTCCCGGACAGAGCACAGATACGCAGTATTTT. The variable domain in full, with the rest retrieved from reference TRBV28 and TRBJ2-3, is DVKVTQSSRYLVKRTGEKVFLECVQDMDHENMFWYRQDPGLGLRLIYFSYDVKMKEKGDIPEGYSVSREKKERFSLILESASTNQTSMYLCASSSIPGQSTDTQYFGPGTRLTVL.

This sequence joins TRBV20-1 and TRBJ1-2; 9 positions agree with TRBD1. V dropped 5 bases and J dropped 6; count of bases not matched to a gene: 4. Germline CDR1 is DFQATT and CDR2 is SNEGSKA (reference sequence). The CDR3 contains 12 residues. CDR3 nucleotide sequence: TGCAGTGCTTGGGGACAGGGAGATGGCTACACCTTC. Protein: CSAWGQGDGYTF.

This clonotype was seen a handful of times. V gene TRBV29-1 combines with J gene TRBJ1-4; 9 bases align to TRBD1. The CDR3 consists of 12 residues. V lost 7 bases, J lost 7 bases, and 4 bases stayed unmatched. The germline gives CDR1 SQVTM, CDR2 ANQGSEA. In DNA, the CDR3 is TGCAGCGCCGGGACAGGGAGTGAAAAACTGTTTTTT. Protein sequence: CSAGTGSEKLFF.

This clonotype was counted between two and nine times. CDR3 sequence (DNA): TGTGCCAGCAGCTTACCAGGACAGGGAGGGAATACGCAGTATTTT. Its translation is CASSLPGQGGNTQYF. The chain couples TRBV5-5 to TRBJ2-3, with D perhaps matching TRBD1 (8 bases). V was trimmed by 2 bases and J by 7 bases, leaving 17 bases between them. This CDR3 has 15 residues. The germline V gene encodes CDR1 SGHKS and CDR2 YYEKEE (reference sequence).

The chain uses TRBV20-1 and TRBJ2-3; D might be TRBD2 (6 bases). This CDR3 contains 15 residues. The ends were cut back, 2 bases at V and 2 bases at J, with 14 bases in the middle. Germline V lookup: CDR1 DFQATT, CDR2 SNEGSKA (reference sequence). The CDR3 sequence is CSARPRGTYTDTQYF. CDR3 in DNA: TGCAGTGCTAGACCCCGGGGGACCTACACAGATACGCAGTATTTT.

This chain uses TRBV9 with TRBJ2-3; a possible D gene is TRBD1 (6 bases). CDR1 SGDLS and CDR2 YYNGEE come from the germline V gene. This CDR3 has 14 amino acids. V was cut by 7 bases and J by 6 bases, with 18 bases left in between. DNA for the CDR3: TGTGCCAGCCCAGGGGCTCCTTCAGGGGATACGCAGTATTTT. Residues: CASPGAPSGDTQYF.

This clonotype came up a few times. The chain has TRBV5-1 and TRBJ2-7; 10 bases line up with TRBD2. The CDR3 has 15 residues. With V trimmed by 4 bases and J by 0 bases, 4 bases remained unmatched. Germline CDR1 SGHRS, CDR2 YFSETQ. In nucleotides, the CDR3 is TGCGCCAGCAGCGCCGGGACTAGCGACTCCTACGAGCAGTACTTC. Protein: CASSAGTSDSYEQYF.

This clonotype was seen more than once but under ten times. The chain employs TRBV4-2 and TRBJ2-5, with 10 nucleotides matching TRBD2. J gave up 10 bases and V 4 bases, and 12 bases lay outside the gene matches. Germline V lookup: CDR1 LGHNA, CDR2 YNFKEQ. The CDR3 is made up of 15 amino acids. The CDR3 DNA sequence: TGTGCCAGCAGCCGCGGGTTAATAGCGGGGGGTGGCCAGTACTTC. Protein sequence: CASSRGLIAGGGQYF.

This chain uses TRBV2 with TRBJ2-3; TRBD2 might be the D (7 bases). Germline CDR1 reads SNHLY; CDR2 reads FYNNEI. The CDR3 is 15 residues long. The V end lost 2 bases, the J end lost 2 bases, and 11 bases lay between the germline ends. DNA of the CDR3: TGTGCCAGCAGTGAACTTGCGGGGGCCACAGATACGCAGTATTTT. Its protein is CASSELAGATDTQYF.

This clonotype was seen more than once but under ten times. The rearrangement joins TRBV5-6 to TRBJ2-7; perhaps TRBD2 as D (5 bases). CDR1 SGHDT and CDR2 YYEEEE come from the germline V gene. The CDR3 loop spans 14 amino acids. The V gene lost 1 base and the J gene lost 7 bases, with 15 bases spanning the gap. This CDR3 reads CASSLPGLMDEQYF. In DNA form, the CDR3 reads TGTGCCAGCAGCTTGCCCGGACTGATGGATGAGCAGTACTTC.

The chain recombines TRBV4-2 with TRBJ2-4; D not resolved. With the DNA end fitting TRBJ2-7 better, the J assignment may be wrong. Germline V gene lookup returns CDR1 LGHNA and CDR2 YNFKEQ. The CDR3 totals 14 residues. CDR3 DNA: TGTGCCAGCAGCCAAGAGGTCCTAAGCTACGAGCAGTACTTC. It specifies CASSQEVLSYEQYF.

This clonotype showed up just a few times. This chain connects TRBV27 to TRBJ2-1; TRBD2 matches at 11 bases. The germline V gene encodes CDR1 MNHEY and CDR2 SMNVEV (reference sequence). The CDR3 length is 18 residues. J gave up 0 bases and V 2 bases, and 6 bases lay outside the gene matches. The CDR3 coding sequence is TGTGCCAGCAGTTTACCTAGCGGGGGGCCATCCTCCTACAATGAGCAGTTCTTC. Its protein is CASSLPSGGPSSYNEQFF.

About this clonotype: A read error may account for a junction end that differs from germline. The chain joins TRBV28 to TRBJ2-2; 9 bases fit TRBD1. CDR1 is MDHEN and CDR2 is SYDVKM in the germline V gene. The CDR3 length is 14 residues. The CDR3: CASSHRGRMGERFF. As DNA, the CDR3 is TGTGCCAGCAGTCACAGGGGGCGCATGGGGGAGCGGTTTTTT.

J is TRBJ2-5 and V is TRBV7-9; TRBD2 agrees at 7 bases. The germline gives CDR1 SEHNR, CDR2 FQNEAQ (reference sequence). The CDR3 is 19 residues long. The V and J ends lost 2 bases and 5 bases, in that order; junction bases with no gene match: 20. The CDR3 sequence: CASSLSGWRGKLRSETQYF. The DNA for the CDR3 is TGTGCCAGCAGCTTAAGCGGGTGGCGGGGGAAGCTTAGGTCGGAGACCCAGTACTTC.

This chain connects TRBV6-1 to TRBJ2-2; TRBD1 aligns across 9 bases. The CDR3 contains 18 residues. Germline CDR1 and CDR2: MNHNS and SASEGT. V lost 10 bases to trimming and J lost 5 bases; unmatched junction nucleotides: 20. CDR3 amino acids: CAIPGQGKNGHETGELFF. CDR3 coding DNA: TGTGCCATCCCGGGACAGGGAAAGAACGGTCACGAGACCGGGGAGCTGTTTTTT.

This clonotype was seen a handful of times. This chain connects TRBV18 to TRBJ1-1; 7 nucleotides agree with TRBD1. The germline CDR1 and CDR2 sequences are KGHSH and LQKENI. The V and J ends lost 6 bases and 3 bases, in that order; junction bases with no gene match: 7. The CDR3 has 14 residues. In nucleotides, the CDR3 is TGTGCCAGCTCCCTTCAGGGGGGCGACACTGAAGCTTTCTTT. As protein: CASSLQGGDTEAFF.

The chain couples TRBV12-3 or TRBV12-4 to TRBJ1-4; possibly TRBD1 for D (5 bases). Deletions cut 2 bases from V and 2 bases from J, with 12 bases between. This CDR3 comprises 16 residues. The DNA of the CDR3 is TGTGCCAGCAGTTTACCTCCGGGGGGGACTAATGAAAAACTGTTTTTT. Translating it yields CASSLPPGGTNEKLFF.

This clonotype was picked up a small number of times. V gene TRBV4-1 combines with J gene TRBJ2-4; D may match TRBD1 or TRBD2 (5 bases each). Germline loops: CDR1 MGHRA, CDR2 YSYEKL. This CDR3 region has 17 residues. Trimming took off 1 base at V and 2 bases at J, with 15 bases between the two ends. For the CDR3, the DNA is TGCGCCAGCAGCCAAGGGATGGTGAGGGGTCCCAAAAACATTCAGTACTTC. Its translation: CASSQGMVRGPKNIQYF.

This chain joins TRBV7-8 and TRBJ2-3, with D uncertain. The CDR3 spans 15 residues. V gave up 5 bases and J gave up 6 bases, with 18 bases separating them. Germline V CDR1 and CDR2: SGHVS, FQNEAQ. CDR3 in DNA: TGTGCCAGCAGCGCACAGCCCGCTAGAACGGATACGCAGTATTTT. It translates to CASSAQPARTDTQYF.

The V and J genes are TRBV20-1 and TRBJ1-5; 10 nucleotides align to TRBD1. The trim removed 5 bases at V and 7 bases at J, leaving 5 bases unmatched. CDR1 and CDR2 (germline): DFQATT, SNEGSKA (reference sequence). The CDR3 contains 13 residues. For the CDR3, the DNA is TGCAGTGCTTTGGACAGGGGGAACCAGCCCCAGCATTTT. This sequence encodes CSALDRGNQPQHF.

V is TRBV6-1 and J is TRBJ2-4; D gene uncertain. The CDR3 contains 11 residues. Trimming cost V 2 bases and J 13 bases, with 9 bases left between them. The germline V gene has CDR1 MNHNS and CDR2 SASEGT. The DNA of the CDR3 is TGTGCCAGCAGTGAATTTCTAATGCAGTACTTC. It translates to CASSEFLMQYF.

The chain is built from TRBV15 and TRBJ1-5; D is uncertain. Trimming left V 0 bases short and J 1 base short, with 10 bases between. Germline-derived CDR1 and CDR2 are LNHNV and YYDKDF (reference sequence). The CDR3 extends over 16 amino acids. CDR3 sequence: CATSRDSGASNQPQHF. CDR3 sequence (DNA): TGTGCCACCAGCAGAGATTCGGGCGCCAGCAATCAGCCCCAGCATTTT.

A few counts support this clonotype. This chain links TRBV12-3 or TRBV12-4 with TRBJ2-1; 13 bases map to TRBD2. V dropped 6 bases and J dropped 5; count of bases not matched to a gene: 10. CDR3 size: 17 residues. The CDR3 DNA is TGTGCCAGCAGACCCCGGACTAGCGGGGGCCATCACAATGAGCAGTTCTTC. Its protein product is CASRPRTSGGHHNEQFF.